These 8 T cell receptor beta chains were sequenced from one sample in a study of blood T cell repertoires in COVID-19 (dated by TCRdb to 2018 to 2020). The protocol used for the library was the immunoSEQ multiplex PCR assay. Not all clones reach the TCRdb copy of this immuneACCESS table, which keeps in-frame sequences only. Checked studies attribute under half of the gap to unresolved V genes and leave the rest unexplained. The sample records approximately 170,000 clones, approximately 84% of which are singletons. The ten largest make up 11% of the sample. The sequencing sample was made of peripheral blood. Receptors originate from a man aged 65 to 79 with active or convalescent COVID-19.

The chain links TRBV30 to TRBJ1-5; D may be TRBD1 (5 bases). CDR3 size: 13 residues. Germline V gene lookup returns CDR1 GTSNPN and CDR2 SVGIG (reference sequence). V lost 2 bases to trimming and J lost 5 bases, with 10 bases between them. CDR3 region: CAWSTGPHQPQHF. The CDR3 coding sequence is TGTGCCTGGAGTACAGGCCCCCATCAGCCCCAGCATTTT.

The chain is built from TRBV5-1 and TRBJ2-3; D possibly corresponds to TRBD2 (6 bases). Between the trimmed V and J ends, which lost 8 bases and 4 bases, there was a span of 20 bases. In germline, CDR1 is SGHRS, CDR2 YFSETQ. The CDR3 is 15 residues long. The CDR3 DNA sequence: TGCGCCAGTACTGAGGGAGGTTTGAGGGCAGATACGCAGTATTTT. It encodes CASTEGGLRADTQYF.

In DNA, the CDR3 is TGTGCCAGCAGCGTAGCTTCCCAGCGCCAGTACCAAGAGACCCAGTACTTC. This sequence encodes CASSVASQRQYQETQYF. The rearrangement uses TRBV9 and TRBJ2-5; the D is unclear. The germline V and J ends were trimmed by 0 bases and 0 bases, with 15 bases remaining between them. This CDR3 region has 17 residues. Germline V gene data show CDR1 as SGDLS and CDR2 as YYNGEE.

This clone was seen ten or more times. CDR3 coding DNA: TGTGCCAGCAGGTCCCAGGGGGTCGCTAATGAAAAACTGTTTTTT. It yields the protein CASRSQGVANEKLFF. This chain joins TRBV6-5 and TRBJ1-4; 7 bases match TRBD1. With 6 bases clipped from V and 3 bases from J, the junction kept 7 bases outside the gene matches. Germline assignment: CDR1 MNHEY and CDR2 SVGAGI. The CDR3 covers 15 residues.

J is TRBJ2-3 and V is TRBV4-3, with TRBD2 matching 8 bases. Germline CDR1 LGHNA, CDR2 YSLEER. This CDR3 region has 16 residues. V was clipped by 0 bases and J by 2 bases; unmatched bases: 4. The CDR3 sequence is CASSQESGGATDTQYF. CDR3 coding DNA: TGCGCCAGCAGCCAAGAATCGGGGGGGGCCACAGATACGCAGTATTTT.

The chain combines TRBV5-1 with TRBJ2-3, with unresolved D. Deletions cut 4 bases from V and 4 bases from J, with 4 bases between. CDR1 is SGHRS, CDR2 YFSETQ, per germline. This CDR3 has 11 residues. The chain's CDR3 is CASSVADTQYF. In nucleotides, the CDR3 is TGCGCCAGCAGCGTCGCAGATACGCAGTATTTT.

V is TRBV5-4 and J is TRBJ1-2; the match to TRBD1 covers 11 bases. Germline loops: CDR1 SGHNT, CDR2 YYREEE (reference sequence). The CDR3 loop spans 15 amino acids. The V gene end was trimmed by 0 bases and the J gene end by 4 bases; junction bases not matched to a gene: 2. Written as DNA, the CDR3 is TGTGCCAGCAGCTTGGGGGACAGGGGGTTCTATGGCTACACCTTC. It specifies CASSLGDRGFYGYTF.

This clone was seen a single time. This chain uses TRBV5-1 with TRBJ2-1; TRBD2 matches at 8 bases. There are 16 residues in the CDR3. Germline CDR1 SGHRS, CDR2 YFSETQ. The V gene end was trimmed by 0 bases and the J gene end by 0 bases; junction bases not matched to a gene: 2. The DNA for the CDR3 is TGCGCCAGCAGCTTGGCGGGGGGGGGCTCCTACAATGAGCAGTTCTTC. Its translation is CASSLAGGGSYNEQFF.